The present TCR beta chain was sequenced within a study of shared clonotypes between healthy human individuals. Germline V gives CDR1 SGHNT, CDR2 YYREEE (reference sequence). V was pared by 3 bases and J by 10 bases, with 9 bases of the junction left unmatched. The CDR3 consists of 16 residues. The split of CD4+ cells yielded CD45RA+ naive and CD45RA-negative memory subsets. Source study methods: In the immunoSEQ data, sequences were junction-only and lacked quality scores, so filtering differed. The protocol was immunoSEQ multiplex PCR, while the TCRdb copy is restricted to in-frame clones and leaves out a portion. That table gives V, J and clone size, and the DNA gave D and trimming. Among millions of clones listed, 90% to 95% were seen once.

This clonotype originated in a young man in good health. Sequencing was performed on naive CD4+ T cells sorted from blood. Noted subset: CD45RA+ positively selected. The gene calls are TRBV5-4 and TRBJ1-6; 11 bases fit TRBD1. The CDR3 DNA sequence: TGTGCCAGCAGCTGGTGGACAGGGGGCCTAAGCTCACCCCTCCACTTT. Protein product: CASSWWTGGLSSPLHF.